This T cell receptor beta chain was sequenced in a study of identical twins. Worth noting for this clonotype: The target antigen is unknown.

V shed 1 base and J shed 0 bases, with 13 bases lying between them. The CDR3 totals 16 residues. Germline loops: CDR1 DFQATT, CDR2 SNEGSKA (reference sequence). General study findings and limits: Conclusions relied on cross-sectional statistical analysis, not following the same donors. Weaker excess twin sharing was observed in beta out-of-frame sequences. A lower insertion count was a feature of abundant cord blood beta clonotypes, with no such feature in memory repertoires.

From the 5' RACE reads, TCRdb called clonotypes with MiXCR, one entry per CDR3 protein. The sample carries around 550,000 distinct CDR3 sequences, approximately 14% recorded once. The same data also contributed to another study, on yellow fever vaccine responses in identical twins.

Sequencing used CD4+ T cells sorted from blood. The TCR originated in a woman between 18 and 29 years old in good health. The rearrangement uses TRBV20-1 and TRBJ2-1; TRBD1 is a possible D gene (6 bases). CDR3 loop: CSARVGQKSSYNEQFF. The DNA for the CDR3 is TGCAGTGCTAGAGTTGGACAGAAAAGCTCCTACAATGAGCAGTTCTTC.